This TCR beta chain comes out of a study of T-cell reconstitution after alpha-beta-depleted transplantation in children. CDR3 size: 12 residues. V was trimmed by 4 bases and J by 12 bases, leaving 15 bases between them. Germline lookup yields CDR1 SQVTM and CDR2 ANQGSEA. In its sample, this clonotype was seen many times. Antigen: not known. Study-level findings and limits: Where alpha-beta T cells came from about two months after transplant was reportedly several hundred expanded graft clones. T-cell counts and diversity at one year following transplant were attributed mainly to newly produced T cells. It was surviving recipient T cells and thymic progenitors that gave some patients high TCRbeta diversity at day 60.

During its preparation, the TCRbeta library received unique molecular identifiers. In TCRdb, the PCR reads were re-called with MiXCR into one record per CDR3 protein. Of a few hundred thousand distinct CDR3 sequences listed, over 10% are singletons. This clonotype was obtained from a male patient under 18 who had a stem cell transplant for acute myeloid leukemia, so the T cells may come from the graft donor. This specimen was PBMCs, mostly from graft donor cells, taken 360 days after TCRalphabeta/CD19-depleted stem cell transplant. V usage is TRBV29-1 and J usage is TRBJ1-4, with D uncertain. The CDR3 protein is CSVGTIRGQLFF. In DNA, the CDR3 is TGCAGCGTTGGGACCATCAGAGGCCAACTGTTTTTT.